This TCR beta chain is from a study of brain metastases from non-small cell lung cancer. This clone was counted between two and nine times. Using immunoSEQ multiplex PCR, the repertoire was profiled, and TCRdb retains in-frame clones only, with some absent. The table shows just under 2,500 clones, with about 83% occurring only once. CDR1 is MNHEY and CDR2 is SVGEGT in the germline V gene. V shed 0 bases and J shed 3 bases, with 10 bases lying between them. The CDR3 is made up of 15 amino acids. The chain couples TRBV6-2 or TRBV6-3 to TRBJ2-3; either TRBD1 or TRBD2 may fit D (5 bases each). The specimen sequenced was primary lung tumor tissue. The origin of this receptor is a donor over 35 with non-small cell lung cancer. CDR3 in amino acids: CASSYSGVYTDTQYF. The CDR3 bases are TGTGCCAGCAGTTACTCGGGGGTTTATACAGATACGCAGTATTTT.